The T cell receptor beta chain described here comes from a study of cytomegalovirus exposure and HLA in healthy donors. Regarding the study as a whole: Sequencing likely caused a cluster of highly shared sequence variants. There were a few CMV-associated chains whose specificity for CMV antigens was confirmed in vitro. The study listed roughly 160 cytomegalovirus-associated TCR beta chains.

This clone was seen a single time. Its antigen remains unidentified. This PCR relied on a set of 60 Vbeta primers and 13 Jbeta primers. Assay used: immunoSEQ multiplex PCR; TCRdb lists only in-frame clones, some missing. Of about 150,000 clones in the sample, 76% were seen once. Trimming at V came to 8 bases and at J to 5 bases, leaving 4 bases not matched to a gene. Germline V CDR1 and CDR2: LNHDA, SQIVND (reference sequence). The CDR3 extends over 13 amino acids. Sequencing input: PBMCs. This receptor was identified in a male donor in good health and CMV-seronegative. This chain links TRBV19 with TRBJ2-5; 11 positions agree with TRBD2. The CDR3 protein is CASESSGGETQYF. The CDR3 bases are TGTGCCAGTGAATCTAGCGGGGGGGAGACCCAGTACTTC.